This T cell receptor (beta chain) derives from a study of CD8 T cells in ankylosing spondylitis. General study points: Typical of ankylosing spondylitis blood, it appeared, was a TCR beta motif of several highly homologous variants. It was reported that disease-linked clones were significantly enriched in matched ankylosing spondylitis synovial fluid. In synovial fluid and blood from reactive arthritis, some motif variants were previously reported. Disease-linked clones had a CD8+ phenotype and relatively low frequency in peripheral blood.

Molecular-barcoded quantitative 5'-RACE produced these TCR beta libraries. TCRdb processed the 5' RACE reads anew with MiXCR; each CDR3 protein has one entry. The sample records roughly 400,000 distinct CDR3 sequences, around 22% being singletons. CDR3 length: 13 residues. The ends were cut back, 5 bases at V and 4 bases at J, with 12 bases in the middle. CDR1 is SGHRS and CDR2 is YFSETQ in the germline V gene. This clonotype came up a few times. Its antigen remains unidentified. This chain joins TRBV5-1 and TRBJ1-1; D unclear. The TCR sequence derives from a male donor with ankylosing spondylitis. The sample comprised blood, either unsorted or a sorted T cell fraction (not recorded which). CDR3 sequence: CASRGLSATEAFF. The CDR3 DNA reads as TGCGCCAGCAGAGGTCTCTCGGCCACTGAAGCTTTCTTT.